Each of the 32 T cell receptor beta chains below was sequenced from the same sample in a study of T cell clonotyping in hematopoietic cell transplantation. Repertoires were generated with immunoSEQ multiplex PCR, while TCRdb's copy carries only in-frame clones and drops some. The sample includes over 700 clones, over 90% of them seen just once. The sequences come from peripheral blood mononuclear cells, collected 180 days after allogeneic stem cell transplant. Receptor source: a male patient between 55 and 70 years old who had an allogeneic stem cell transplant from an unrelated donor, so T cells may come from the graft donor. Some clones in this sample may be carry-over from other donors' samples.

The chain links TRBV6-5 to TRBJ2-7, with D possibly matching TRBD2 (7 bases). Germline V gives CDR1 MNHEY, CDR2 SVGAGI. V dropped 2 bases and J dropped 2 bases, with 13 bases sitting between them. The CDR3 extends over 15 amino acids. The CDR3 DNA is TGTGCCAGCAGTTACCAAGCGGGGACAACCTACGAGCAGTACTTC. It is translated as CASSYQAGTTYEQYF.

This clone was detected only once. The chain uses TRBV19 and TRBJ1-6; D may be TRBD1 (6 bases). Trimming shortened V by 5 bases and J by 7 bases, and 12 bases separated the two germline ends. CDR3 length: 14 amino acids. Per germline, CDR1 LNHDA and CDR2 SQIVND (reference sequence). The CDR3 is CASSLQGSNSPLHF. The CDR3 DNA sequence: TGTGCCAGTAGTCTCCAGGGGTCAAATTCACCCCTCCACTTT.

The chain joins TRBV28 to TRBJ2-7, with 8 positions matching TRBD2. The trim removed 8 bases at V and 0 bases at J, leaving 9 bases unmatched. Germline loops: CDR1 MDHEN, CDR2 SYDVKM. This CDR3 comprises 15 residues. CDR3 sequence: CASGAGGSLSYEQYF. The CDR3 DNA follows: TGTGCCAGCGGGGCGGGGGGCTCTCTCTCCTACGAGCAGTACTTC.

The rearrangement uses TRBV5-1 and TRBJ1-1; D may be TRBD1 (5 bases). Trimming pared 3 bases from V and 1 base from J, leaving 13 bases between. CDR3 length: 15 amino acids. Looked up from germline, CDR1 is SGHRS and CDR2 is YFSETQ. The CDR3, as DNA: TGCGCCAGCAGCTCGGGGGTCAAAGCGAACACTGAAGCTTTCTTT. Its protein product is CASSSGVKANTEAFF.

The V call is TRBV30, the J call TRBJ2-7, with D perhaps assigned TRBD1 or TRBD2 (5 bases each). From germline, CDR1 is GTSNPN and CDR2 SVGIG (reference sequence). The CDR3 is made up of 14 amino acids. V was clipped by 1 base and J by 0 bases, with 10 bases between them. CDR3 sequence reads: CAWSAPGLSYEQYF. The CDR3, as DNA: TGTGCCTGGAGTGCCCCGGGGCTCTCCTACGAGCAGTACTTC.

Written as DNA, the CDR3 is TGTGCCAGCAGTTCATCTGGAGTCTACAATGAGCAGTTCTTC. Protein: CASSSSGVYNEQFF. The rearrangement uses TRBV28 and TRBJ2-1; D gene ambiguous. CDR1 is MDHEN and CDR2 is SYDVKM in the germline V gene. This CDR3 is built from 14 residues. Trimming stripped 4 bases from V and 3 bases from J, with 10 bases between.

The chain joins TRBV7-9 to TRBJ2-1; the match to TRBD2 covers 9 bases. This CDR3 contains 15 residues. Germline values: CDR1 SEHNR, CDR2 FQNEAQ (reference sequence). V lost 3 bases and J lost 4; bases outside the gene matches: 4. The CDR3 nucleotides are TGTGCCAGCAGCTTGACTAGCGGTAATTACAATGAGCAGTTCTTC. Translating gives CASSLTSGNYNEQFF.

The chain recombines TRBV19 with TRBJ1-4; D is uncertain. The CDR3 totals 17 residues. V was pared by 5 bases and J by 3 bases, with 19 bases between. Germline V gives CDR1 LNHDA, CDR2 SQIVND (reference sequence). This CDR3 reads CASSPEMEPLPNEKLFF. As DNA, the CDR3 is TGTGCCAGTAGTCCGGAAATGGAACCCCTTCCTAATGAAAAACTGTTTTTT.

This clone was picked up one time. This chain joins TRBV28 and TRBJ1-2, with D hard to call. The ends were cut back, 6 bases at V and 6 bases at J, with 17 bases in the middle. This CDR3 region has 14 residues. The germline V gene encodes CDR1 MDHEN and CDR2 SYDVKM. This chain's CDR3 is CASSQILNSDGYTF. The CDR3 nucleotides are TGTGCCAGCAGCCAAATCTTAAATTCGGATGGCTACACCTTC.

The genes are TRBV6-1 and TRBJ2-7; D might be TRBD1 (6 bases). CDR3 length: 15 amino acids. Trimming took off 8 bases at V and 0 bases at J, with 17 bases between the two ends. CDR1 is MNHNS, CDR2 SASEGT, per germline. The chain's CDR3 is CASLPGTRSSYEQYF. DNA of the CDR3: TGTGCCAGCCTCCCCGGGACAAGAAGCTCCTACGAGCAGTACTTC.

The chain couples TRBV7-8 to TRBJ1-5; 7 bases match TRBD1. Germline loops: CDR1 SGHVS, CDR2 FQNEAQ. Trimming took 4 bases from V and 4 from J; bases not matched to a gene: 10. The length of the CDR3 is 16 residues. CDR3 amino acids: CASSYDRDSSNQPQHF. DNA of the CDR3: TGTGCCAGCAGCTATGACCGGGACAGCTCTAATCAGCCCCAGCATTTT. The whole variable domain, remainder taken from reference TRBV7-8 and TRBJ1-5, is GAGVSQSPRYKVAKRGQDVALRCDPISGHVSLFWYQQALGQGPEFLTYFQNEAQLDKSGLPSDRFFAERPEGSVSTLKIQRTQQEDSAVYLCASSYDRDSSNQPQHFGDGTRLSIL.

The V gene is TRBV30, the J gene TRBJ2-3; maybe TRBD1 (6 bases). Between the trimmed V and J ends, which lost 5 bases and 3 bases, there was a span of 9 bases. Germline V gives CDR1 GTSNPN, CDR2 SVGIG (reference sequence). The CDR3 sequence is 12 residues long. The CDR3: CAWGTPTDTQYF. CDR3 bases: TGTGCCTGGGGGACACCGACAGATACGCAGTATTTT.

CDR3 DNA sequence: TGTGCCACCTCCCGGGACAGGGAGGGCGGTCAGCCCCAGCATTTT. It encodes CATSRDREGGQPQHF. J is TRBJ1-5 and V is TRBV2; TRBD1 matches at 9 bases. Germline-derived CDR1 and CDR2 are SNHLY and FYNNEI. V shed 10 bases and J 6 bases; nucleotides not matched to a gene: 13. The CDR3 is 15 residues long. Looking up the rest from reference TRBV2 and TRBJ1-5 gives the full variable domain: EPEVTQTPSHQVTQMGQEVILRCVPISNHLYFYWYRQILGQKVEFLVSFYNNEISEKSEIFDDQFSVERPDGSNFTLKIRSTKLEDSAMYFCATSRDREGGQPQHFGDGTRLSIL.

This chain joins TRBV19 and TRBJ2-2; 7 bases agree with TRBD2. From germline, CDR1 is LNHDA and CDR2 SQIVND (reference sequence). This CDR3 region has 14 residues. The ends lost 5 bases at V and 7 bases at J; junction bases unmatched: 7. For the CDR3, the DNA is TGTGCCAGTAGTCCCCGACTAGCCGGCGGGGAGCTGTTTTTT. This gives the protein CASSPRLAGGELFF.

The chain is built from TRBV7-9 and TRBJ1-1; D may be TRBD1 (5 bases). The ends were cut back, 5 bases at V and 0 bases at J, with 22 bases in the middle. Germline assignment: CDR1 SEHNR and CDR2 FQNEAQ (reference sequence). CDR3 length: 18 residues. The CDR3: CASSPGTAGHLMNTEAFF. The CDR3 DNA reads as TGTGCCAGCAGCCCTGGGACGGCCGGGCATTTGATGAACACTGAAGCTTTCTTT.

V and J are TRBV20-1 and TRBJ2-7; D is unclear. The length of the CDR3 is 9 residues. Germline V gene lookup returns CDR1 DFQATT and CDR2 SNEGSKA (reference sequence). Trimming removed 3 bases from V and 3 bases from J, with 0 bases in between. The CDR3 bases are TGCAGTGCTAGCTACGAGCAGTACTTC. It is translated as CSASYEQYF.

The chain carries TRBV6-1 and TRBJ2-2; D remains unclear. V lost 2 bases to trimming and J lost 5 bases, with 6 bases between them. The CDR3 extends over 13 amino acids. Germline V gene data show CDR1 as MNHNS and CDR2 as SASEGT. CDR3 in DNA: TGTGCCAGCAGTGAAATGGGAACCGGGGAGCTGTTTTTT. Residues: CASSEMGTGELFF.

The chain carries TRBV7-9 and TRBJ2-5; TRBD2 agrees at 7 bases. Germline CDR1 and CDR2: SEHNR and FQNEAQ (reference sequence). V trimming: 8 bases; J trimming: 4 bases; junction bases outside the gene matches: 4. CDR3 size: 12 residues. CDR3 in amino acids: CASLGGGETQYF. CDR3 DNA: TGTGCCAGCCTTGGGGGGGGAGAGACCCAGTACTTC.

The chain combines TRBV11-2 with TRBJ1-5; D might be TRBD1 (5 bases). Germline V gene sequence: CDR1 SGHAT, CDR2 FQNNGV. Trimming shortened V by 1 base and J by 5 bases, and 6 bases separated the two germline ends. The CDR3 consists of 13 residues. The CDR3 nucleotides are TGTGCCAGCAGCTTAGGGGGGGATCAGCCCCAGCATTTT. Translation gives CASSLGGDQPQHF.

Only one count was recorded for this clone. The chain joins TRBV5-1 to TRBJ2-5; TRBD2 agrees at 8 bases. J lost 7 bases, V lost 0 bases, and 5 bases had no gene match. Germline assignment: CDR1 SGHRS and CDR2 YFSETQ. The CDR3 sequence is 14 residues long. CDR3 DNA: TGCGCCAGCAGCTTGGATACTAGCGGACTGACCCAGTACTTC. This translates into CASSLDTSGLTQYF.

The rearrangement joins TRBV28 to TRBJ2-7; 8 bases line up with TRBD1. Germline V CDR1 and CDR2: MDHEN, SYDVKM. CDR3 size: 13 residues. Trimming removed 10 bases from V and 3 bases from J; junction bases left unmatched: 8. This CDR3 reads CATRDRFIYEQYF. Written as DNA, the CDR3 is TGTGCCACCCGGGACAGGTTCATCTACGAGCAGTACTTC. The variable domain in full, with the rest retrieved from reference TRBV28 and TRBJ2-7, is DVKVTQSSRYLVKRTGEKVFLECVQDMDHENMFWYRQDPGLGLRLIYFSYDVKMKEKGDIPEGYSVSREKKERFSLILESASTNQTSMYLCATRDRFIYEQYFGPGTRLTVT.

V usage is TRBV28 and J usage is TRBJ2-7, with TRBD1 matching 7 bases. J lost 2 bases, V lost 6 bases, and 7 bases had no gene match. The germline V gene has CDR1 MDHEN and CDR2 SYDVKM. The CDR3 runs 14 residues. CDR3 loop: CASRIQGSAYEQYF. Written as DNA, the CDR3 is TGTGCCAGCAGGATACAGGGGAGCGCCTACGAGCAGTACTTC.

The chain combines TRBV7-9 with TRBJ1-3; 7 bases fit TRBD1. With 5 bases clipped from V and 5 bases from J, the junction kept 9 bases outside the gene matches. Germline CDR1 SEHNR, CDR2 FQNEAQ (reference sequence). The CDR3 is made up of 15 amino acids. The CDR3 DNA follows: TGTGCCAGCAGCCGCCCCGGACAGGATAGAAACACCATATATTTT. This translates into CASSRPGQDRNTIYF.

The J gene is TRBJ2-1, the V gene TRBV11-2; tentatively, D is TRBD2 (6 bases). This CDR3 has 13 residues. Per the germline V gene, CDR1 is SGHAT and CDR2 is FQNNGV. Trimming left V 4 bases short and J 11 bases short, with 15 bases between. CDR3 coding DNA: TGTGCCAGCAGCTCACCTTCTAGCGCGAAGCAGTTCTTC. It codes for CASSSPSSAKQFF.

The chain joins TRBV29-1 to TRBJ2-1; TRBD2 aligns across 9 bases. The CDR3 consists of 15 residues. CDR1 and CDR2 from the germline V gene are SQVTM and ANQGSEA. V was clipped by 0 bases and J by 8 bases; unmatched bases: 8. The chain's CDR3 is CSVEDRSGRYDEQFF. CDR3 DNA: TGCAGCGTTGAAGATCGAAGCGGGAGGTATGATGAGCAGTTCTTC.

The J gene is TRBJ2-1, the V gene TRBV5-1; TRBD2 matches 10 bases. Trimming at V came to 0 bases and at J to 4 bases, leaving 4 bases not matched to a gene. CDR3 size: 16 residues. From germline, CDR1 is SGHRS and CDR2 YFSETQ. For the CDR3, the DNA is TGCGCCAGCAGCTTGGAACGGACTAGCGGTTACAATGAGCAGTTCTTC. Translation gives CASSLERTSGYNEQFF.

The chain combines TRBV7-4 with TRBJ1-2, with D perhaps TRBD1 (6 bases). V lost 5 bases and J 4 bases, leaving 11 bases between the germline ends. The CDR3 runs to 13 residues. The germline V gene has CDR1 SGHVT and CDR2 SQSDAQ. CDR3 protein: CASSGDISYGYTF. DNA for the CDR3: TGTGCCAGCAGCGGGGACATTTCCTATGGCTACACCTTC. Based on the CDR3 plus reference TRBV7-4 and TRBJ1-2, the full variable domain is GAGVSQSPRYKVAKRGRDVALRCDSISGHVTLYWYRQTLGQGSEVLTYSQSDAQRDKSGRPSGRFSAERPERSVSTLKIQRTEQGDSAVYLCASSGDISYGYTFGSGTRLTVV.

This sequence joins TRBV5-3 and TRBJ1-1, with TRBD1 matching 9 bases. TRBV5-3 carries the ORF label, with uncertain function. V shed 4 bases and J 9 bases; nucleotides not matched to a gene: 19. The CDR3 loop spans 17 amino acids. CDR3 loop: CARSVTGGLTRRPQAFF. CDR3 DNA sequence: TGTGCCAGAAGCGTCACAGGGGGCCTTACCCGACGGCCTCAAGCTTTCTTT.

The V call is TRBV6-1, the J call TRBJ1-5; D remains ambiguous. V was shortened by 2 bases and J by 3 bases, with 26 bases between the two germline ends. The CDR3 has 20 residues. Germline assignment: CDR1 MNHNS and CDR2 SASEGT. CDR3 in DNA: TGTGCCAGCAGTGAATTTCTCAGTGTGGACGGAGGATGGGTCAATCAGCCCCAGCATTTT. Translation: CASSEFLSVDGGWVNQPQHF.

The rearrangement joins TRBV4-3 to TRBJ2-3, with D hard to call. CDR1 is LGHNA, CDR2 YSLEER, per germline. This CDR3 is built from 14 residues. Deletions cut 1 base from V and 3 bases from J, with 8 bases between. In nucleotides, the CDR3 is TGCGCCAGCAGCCAAGTCACCTTGACAGATACGCAGTATTTT. This encodes CASSQVTLTDTQYF.

V is TRBV9 and J is TRBJ2-5; a weak D match, TRBD1 (5 bases). Looked up from germline, CDR1 is SGDLS and CDR2 is YYNGEE. The CDR3 has 14 amino acids. The V end was cut by 3 bases, the J end by 4 bases, with 13 bases between. In DNA form, the CDR3 reads TGTGCCAGCAGCGCCGACAGAGCCCCAGAGACCCAGTACTTC. It is translated as CASSADRAPETQYF.

The rearrangement joins TRBV4-3 to TRBJ2-2; unclear D gene. The CDR3 is 12 residues long. Germline CDR1 is LGHNA and CDR2 is YSLEER. V lost 6 bases and J lost 5, with 7 bases in between. DNA for the CDR3: TGCGCCAGCAGTTTAGGGACCGGGGAGCTGTTTTTT. This sequence encodes CASSLGTGELFF.